This T cell receptor beta chain was recorded in a study of blood T cells in healthy people across ages. Turning to the study itself: With template switching, about one barcoded beta molecule was captured per two T cells. General study findings and limits: Expanded clonotype changes were possibly confounded by unknown donor CMV status. A greater number of naive CD4+ cells and higher diversity distinguished long-lived donors from aged donors.

A second PCR of about 7 to 11 cycles used a sample-barcoded 5' primer and a J-beta primer mix. Each CDR3 protein gets one entry after TCRdb re-called the 5' RACE reads with MiXCR. This table has 630,000 or so distinct CDR3 sequences, approximately 30% appearing once. Each donor supplied around 10 milliliters of peripheral blood. This clonotype was found many times. The antigen is not known. The CDR3 covers 16 residues. Germline V lookup: CDR1 SGHRS, CDR2 YFSETQ. The V gene end was trimmed by 0 bases and the J gene end by 4 bases; junction bases not matched to a gene: 9. The sequencing sample was made of blood. This sequence joins TRBV5-1 and TRBJ1-2, with 7 bases lining up with TRBD1. This clonotype was obtained from a woman of 80 years or more in good health. CDR3 sequence: CASSLGGDSHSYGYTF. For the CDR3, the DNA is TGCGCCAGCAGCTTGGGCGGGGACAGCCACTCCTATGGCTACACCTTC.